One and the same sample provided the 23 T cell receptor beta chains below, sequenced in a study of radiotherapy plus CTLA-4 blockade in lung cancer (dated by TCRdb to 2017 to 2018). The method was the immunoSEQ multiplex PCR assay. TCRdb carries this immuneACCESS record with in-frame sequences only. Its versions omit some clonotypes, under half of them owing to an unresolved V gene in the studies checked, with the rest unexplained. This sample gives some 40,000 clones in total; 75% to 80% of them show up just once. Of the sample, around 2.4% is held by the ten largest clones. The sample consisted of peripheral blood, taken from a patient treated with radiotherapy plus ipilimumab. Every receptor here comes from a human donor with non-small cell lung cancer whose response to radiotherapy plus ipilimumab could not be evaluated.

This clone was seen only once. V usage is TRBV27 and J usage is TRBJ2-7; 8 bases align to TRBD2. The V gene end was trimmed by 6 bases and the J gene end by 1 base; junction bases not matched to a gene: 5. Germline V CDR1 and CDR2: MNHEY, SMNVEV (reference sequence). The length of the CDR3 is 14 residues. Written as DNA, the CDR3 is TGTGCCAGCAGGGCGGGACTAGGATCCTACGAGCAGTACTTC. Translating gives CASRAGLGSYEQYF.

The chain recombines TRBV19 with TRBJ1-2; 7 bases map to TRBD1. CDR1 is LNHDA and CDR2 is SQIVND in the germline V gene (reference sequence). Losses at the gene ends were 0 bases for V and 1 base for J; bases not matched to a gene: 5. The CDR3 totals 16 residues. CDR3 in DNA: TGTGCCAGTAGTATAGAACAGGGGAATCTTAACTATGGCTACACCTTC. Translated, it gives CASSIEQGNLNYGYTF. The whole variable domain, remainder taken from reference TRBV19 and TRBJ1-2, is DGGITQSPKYLFRKEGQNVTLSCEQNLNHDAMYWYRQDPGQGLRLIYYSQIVNDFQKGDIAEGYSVSREKKESFPLTVTSAQKNPTAFYLCASSIEQGNLNYGYTFGSGTRLTVV.

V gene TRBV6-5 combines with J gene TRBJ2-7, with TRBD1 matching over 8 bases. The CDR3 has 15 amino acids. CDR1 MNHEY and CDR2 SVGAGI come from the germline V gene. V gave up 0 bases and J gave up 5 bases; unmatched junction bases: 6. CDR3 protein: CASSYSAGGAHEQYF. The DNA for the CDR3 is TGTGCCAGCAGTTACTCGGCAGGGGGCGCCCACGAGCAGTACTTC.

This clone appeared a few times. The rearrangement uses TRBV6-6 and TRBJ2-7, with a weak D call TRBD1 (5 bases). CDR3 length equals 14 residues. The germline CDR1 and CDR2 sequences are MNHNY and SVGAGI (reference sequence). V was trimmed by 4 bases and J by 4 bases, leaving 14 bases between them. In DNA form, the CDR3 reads TGTGCCAGCAGTTCAGGGATAGGTCGGTACGAGCAGTACTTC. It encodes CASSSGIGRYEQYF.

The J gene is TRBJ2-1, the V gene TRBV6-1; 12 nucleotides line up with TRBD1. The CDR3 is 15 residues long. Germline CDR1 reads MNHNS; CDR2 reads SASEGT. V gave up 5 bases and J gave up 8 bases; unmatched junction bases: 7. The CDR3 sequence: CASSRGQGAVHEQFF. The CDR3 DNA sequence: TGTGCCAGCAGTCGGGGACAGGGGGCTGTGCATGAGCAGTTCTTC.

The CDR3 bases are TGTGCCAGCAGCTTCCACGGGAAACAGGGCGCTGAAGCTTTCTTT. It translates to CASSFHGKQGAEAFF. The chain is built from TRBV7-3 and TRBJ1-1; a weak D match, TRBD1 (6 bases). CDR3 length equals 15 residues. V was pared by 3 bases and J by 6 bases, with 17 bases between. Germline V gene sequence: CDR1 SGHTA, CDR2 FQGTGA.

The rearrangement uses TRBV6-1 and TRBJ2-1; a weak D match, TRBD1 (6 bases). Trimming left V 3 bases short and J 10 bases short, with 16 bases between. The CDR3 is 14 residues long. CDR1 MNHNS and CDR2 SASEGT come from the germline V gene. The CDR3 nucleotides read TGTGCCAGCAGTGACGGGACAAGCCGCCTGGAGCAGTTCTTC. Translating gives CASSDGTSRLEQFF.

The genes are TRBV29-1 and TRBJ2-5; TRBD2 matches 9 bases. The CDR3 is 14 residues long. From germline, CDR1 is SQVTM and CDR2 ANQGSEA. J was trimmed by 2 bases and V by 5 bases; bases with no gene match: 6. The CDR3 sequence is CSVLPSGAQETQYF. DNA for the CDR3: TGCAGCGTTCTTCCTAGCGGGGCACAAGAGACCCAGTACTTC.

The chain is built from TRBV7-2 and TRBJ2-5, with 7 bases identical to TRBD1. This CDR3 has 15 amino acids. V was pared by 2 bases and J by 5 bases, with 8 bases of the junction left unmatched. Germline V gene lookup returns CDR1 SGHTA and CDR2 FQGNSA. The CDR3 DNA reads TGTGCCAGCAGCTTACTAGCTGTCAGGGGGGAGACCCAGTACTTC. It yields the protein CASSLLAVRGETQYF.

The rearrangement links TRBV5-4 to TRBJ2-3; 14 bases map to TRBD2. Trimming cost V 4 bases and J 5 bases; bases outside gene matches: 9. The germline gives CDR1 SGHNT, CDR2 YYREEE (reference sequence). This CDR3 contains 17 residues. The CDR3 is CASSAGRLAGGGDTQYF. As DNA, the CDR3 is TGTGCCAGCAGCGCGGGGCGACTAGCGGGAGGGGGAGATACGCAGTATTTT.

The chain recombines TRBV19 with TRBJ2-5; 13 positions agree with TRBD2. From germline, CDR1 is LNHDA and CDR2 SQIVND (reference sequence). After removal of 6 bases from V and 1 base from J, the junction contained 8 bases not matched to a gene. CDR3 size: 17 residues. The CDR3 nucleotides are TGTGCCAGTAGGTCCGGGACTAGCGGGATTTTCCAAGAGACCCAGTACTTC. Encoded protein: CASRSGTSGIFQETQYF.

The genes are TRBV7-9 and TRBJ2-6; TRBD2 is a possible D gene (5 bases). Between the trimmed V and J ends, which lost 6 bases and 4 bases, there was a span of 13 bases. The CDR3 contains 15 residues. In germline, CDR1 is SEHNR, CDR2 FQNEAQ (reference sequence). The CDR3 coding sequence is TGTGCCAGCAGTCCCTCCCGGGGAGGGGCCAACGTCCTGACTTTC. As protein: CASSPSRGGANVLTF.

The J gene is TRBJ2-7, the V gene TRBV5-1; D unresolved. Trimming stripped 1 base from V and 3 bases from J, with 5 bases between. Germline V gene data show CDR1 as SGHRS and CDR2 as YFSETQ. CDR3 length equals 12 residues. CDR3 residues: CASSLPGYEQYF. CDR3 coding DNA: TGCGCCAGCAGCTTGCCGGGCTACGAGCAGTACTTC.

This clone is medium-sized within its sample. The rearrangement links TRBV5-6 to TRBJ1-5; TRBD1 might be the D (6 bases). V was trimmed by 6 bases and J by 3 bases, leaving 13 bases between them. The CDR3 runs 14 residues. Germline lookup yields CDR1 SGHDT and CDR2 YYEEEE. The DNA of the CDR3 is TGTGCCAGCACCAGGACAGTCGACAATCAGCCCCAGCATTTT. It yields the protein CASTRTVDNQPQHF. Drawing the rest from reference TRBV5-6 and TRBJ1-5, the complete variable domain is DAGVTQSPTHLIKTRGQQVTLRCSPKSGHDTVSWYQQALGQGPQFIFQYYEEEERQRGNFPDRFSGHQFPNYSSELNVNALLLGDSALYLCASTRTVDNQPQHFGDGTRLSIL.

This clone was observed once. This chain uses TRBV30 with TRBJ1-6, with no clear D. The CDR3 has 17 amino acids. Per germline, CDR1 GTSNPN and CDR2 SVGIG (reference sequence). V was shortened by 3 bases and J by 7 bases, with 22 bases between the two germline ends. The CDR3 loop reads CAWRFGVLKGGNSPLHF. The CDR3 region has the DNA TGTGCCTGGAGGTTCGGGGTTCTCAAAGGAGGGAATTCACCCCTCCACTTT.

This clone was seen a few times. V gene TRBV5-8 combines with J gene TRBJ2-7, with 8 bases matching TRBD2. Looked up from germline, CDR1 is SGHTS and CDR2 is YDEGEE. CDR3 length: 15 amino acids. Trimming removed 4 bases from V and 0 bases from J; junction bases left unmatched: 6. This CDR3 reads CASSLTGGASYEQYF. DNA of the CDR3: TGTGCCAGCAGCCTGACCGGGGGGGCCTCCTACGAGCAGTACTTC.

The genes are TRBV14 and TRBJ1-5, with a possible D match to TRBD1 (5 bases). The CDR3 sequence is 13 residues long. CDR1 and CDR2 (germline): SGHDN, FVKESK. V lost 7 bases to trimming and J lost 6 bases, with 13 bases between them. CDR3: CASNRGAGQPQHF. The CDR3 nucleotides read TGTGCCAGCAATAGGGGAGCGGGTCAGCCCCAGCATTTT.

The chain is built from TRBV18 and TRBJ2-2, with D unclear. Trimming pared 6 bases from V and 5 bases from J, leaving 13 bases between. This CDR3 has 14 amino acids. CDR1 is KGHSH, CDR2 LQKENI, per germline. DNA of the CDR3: TGTGCCAGCTCGCTCTCTAGGCAGACCGGGGAGCTGTTTTTT. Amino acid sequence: CASSLSRQTGELFF.

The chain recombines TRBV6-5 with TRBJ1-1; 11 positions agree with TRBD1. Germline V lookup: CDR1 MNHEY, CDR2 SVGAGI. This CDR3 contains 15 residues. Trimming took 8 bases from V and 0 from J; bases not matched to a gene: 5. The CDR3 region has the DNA TGTGCCAGCGTCAGGGACAGGGGGTTGAACACTGAAGCTTTCTTT. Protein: CASVRDRGLNTEAFF.

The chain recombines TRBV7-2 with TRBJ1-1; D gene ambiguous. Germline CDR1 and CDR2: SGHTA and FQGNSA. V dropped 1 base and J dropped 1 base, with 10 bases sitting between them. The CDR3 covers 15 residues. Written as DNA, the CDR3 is TGTGCCAGCAGCTTAGGCGGGGTGGGGAACACTGAAGCTTTCTTT. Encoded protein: CASSLGGVGNTEAFF.

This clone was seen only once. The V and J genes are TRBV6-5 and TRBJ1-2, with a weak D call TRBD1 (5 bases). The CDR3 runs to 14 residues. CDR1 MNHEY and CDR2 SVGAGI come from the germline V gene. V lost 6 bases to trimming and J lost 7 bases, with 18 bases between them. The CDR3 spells CASRPYGGDGGYTF. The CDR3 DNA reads TGTGCCAGCAGACCATACGGGGGGGACGGTGGCTACACCTTC.

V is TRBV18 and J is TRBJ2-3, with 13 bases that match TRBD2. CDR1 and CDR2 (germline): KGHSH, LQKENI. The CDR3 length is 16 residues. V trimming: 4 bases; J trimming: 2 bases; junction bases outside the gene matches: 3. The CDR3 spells CASSQTSGGTTDTQYF. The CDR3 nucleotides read TGTGCCAGCTCACAGACTAGCGGGGGGACCACAGATACGCAGTATTTT.

CDR3 sequence (DNA): TGTGCCACCAGCAGAGGAGGCAGATACCAAGAGACCCAGTACTTC. Protein sequence: CATSRGGRYQETQYF. This chain links TRBV15 with TRBJ2-5; D is unclear. Germline V gene lookup returns CDR1 LNHNV and CDR2 YYDKDF (reference sequence). The CDR3 covers 15 residues. V was shortened by 1 base and J by 0 bases, with 9 bases between the two germline ends.